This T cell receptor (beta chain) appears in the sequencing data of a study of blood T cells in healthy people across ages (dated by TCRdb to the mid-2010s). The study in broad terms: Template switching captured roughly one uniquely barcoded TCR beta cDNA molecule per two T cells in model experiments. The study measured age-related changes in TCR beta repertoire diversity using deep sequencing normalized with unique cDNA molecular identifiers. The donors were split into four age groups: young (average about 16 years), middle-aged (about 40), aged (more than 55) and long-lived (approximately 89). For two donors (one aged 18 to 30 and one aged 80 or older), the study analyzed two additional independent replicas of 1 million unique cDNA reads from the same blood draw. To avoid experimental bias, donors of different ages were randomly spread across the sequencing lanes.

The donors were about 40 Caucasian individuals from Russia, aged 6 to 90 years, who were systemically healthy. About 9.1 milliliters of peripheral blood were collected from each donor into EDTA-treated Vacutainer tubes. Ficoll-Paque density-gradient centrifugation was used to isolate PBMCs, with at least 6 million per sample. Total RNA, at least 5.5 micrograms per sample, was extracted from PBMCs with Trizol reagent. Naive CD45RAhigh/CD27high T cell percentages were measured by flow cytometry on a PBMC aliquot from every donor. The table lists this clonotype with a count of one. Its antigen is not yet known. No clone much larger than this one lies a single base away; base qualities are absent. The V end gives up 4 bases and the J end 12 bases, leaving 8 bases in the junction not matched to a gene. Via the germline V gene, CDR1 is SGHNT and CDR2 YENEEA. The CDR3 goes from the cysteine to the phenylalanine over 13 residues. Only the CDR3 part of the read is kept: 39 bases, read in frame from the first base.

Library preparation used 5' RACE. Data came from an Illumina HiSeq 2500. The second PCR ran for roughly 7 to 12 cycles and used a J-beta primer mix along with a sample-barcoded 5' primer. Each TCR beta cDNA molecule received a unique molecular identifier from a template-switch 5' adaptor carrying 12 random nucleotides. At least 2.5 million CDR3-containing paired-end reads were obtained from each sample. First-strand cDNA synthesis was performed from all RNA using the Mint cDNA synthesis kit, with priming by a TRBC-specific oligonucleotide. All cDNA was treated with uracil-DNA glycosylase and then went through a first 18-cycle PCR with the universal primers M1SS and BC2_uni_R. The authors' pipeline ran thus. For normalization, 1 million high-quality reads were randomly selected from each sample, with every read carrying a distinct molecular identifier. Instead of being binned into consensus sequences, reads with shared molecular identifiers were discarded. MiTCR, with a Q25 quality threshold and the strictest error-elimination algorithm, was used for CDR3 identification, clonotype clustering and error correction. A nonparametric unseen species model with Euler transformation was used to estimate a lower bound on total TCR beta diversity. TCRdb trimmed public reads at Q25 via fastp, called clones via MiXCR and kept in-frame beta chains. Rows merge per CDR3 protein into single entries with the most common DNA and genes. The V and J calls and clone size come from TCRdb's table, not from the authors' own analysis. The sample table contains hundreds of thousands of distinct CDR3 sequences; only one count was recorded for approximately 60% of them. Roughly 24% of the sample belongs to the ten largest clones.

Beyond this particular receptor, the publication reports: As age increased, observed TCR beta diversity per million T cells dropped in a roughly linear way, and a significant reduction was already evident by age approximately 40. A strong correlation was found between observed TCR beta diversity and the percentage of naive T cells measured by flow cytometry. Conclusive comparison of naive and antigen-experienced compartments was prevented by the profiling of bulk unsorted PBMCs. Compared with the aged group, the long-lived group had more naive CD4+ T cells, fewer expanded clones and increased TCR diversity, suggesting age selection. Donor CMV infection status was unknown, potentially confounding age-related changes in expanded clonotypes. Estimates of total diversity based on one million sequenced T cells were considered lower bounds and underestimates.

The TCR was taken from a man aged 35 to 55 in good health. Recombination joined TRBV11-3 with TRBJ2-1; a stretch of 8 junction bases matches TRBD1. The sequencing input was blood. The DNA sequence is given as TGTGCCAGCAGCTACCAGGGGGCGAGGGGGCAGTTCTTC. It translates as CASSYQGARGQFF.